Presented here are 16 T cell receptor beta chains from one specimen sequenced in a study of blood T cells in healthy people across ages. A second PCR, run for about 6 to 11 cycles, used a sample-barcoded 5' primer plus a J-beta primer mix. TCRdb re-analysed the 5' RACE reads in MiXCR, keeping a single row per CDR3 protein. The table records about 1.6 million distinct CDR3 sequences, about 35% of them present only once. The sequencing sample was made of blood. The receptors stem from a woman younger than 45 in good health.

This clonotype showed up many times. This chain connects TRBV4-1 to TRBJ2-7, with a possible D match to TRBD2 (5 bases). V gave up 1 base and J gave up 0 bases, with 10 bases separating them. CDR3 length: 15 amino acids. The germline V gene has CDR1 MGHRA and CDR2 YSYEKL. The CDR3 DNA sequence: TGCGCCAGCAGCCAAGTTACCGAGGGCTCCTACGAGCAGTACTTC. It encodes CASSQVTEGSYEQYF.

In this sample, this clonotype turned up a few times. The rearrangement uses TRBV3-1 and TRBJ1-4; 10 bases fit TRBD1. The germline CDR1 and CDR2 sequences are LGHDT and YNNKEL (reference sequence). This CDR3 contains 17 residues. V lost 0 bases to trimming and J lost 8 bases; unmatched junction nucleotides: 9. This chain's CDR3 is CASSQDRGTGVPEKLFF. CDR3 DNA: TGTGCCAGCAGCCAAGATCGGGGGACAGGGGTGCCCGAAAAACTGTTTTTT.

This clonotype was seen many times. This chain joins TRBV29-1 and TRBJ2-7, with D hard to call. The V end lost 4 bases, the J end lost 0 bases, and 10 bases lay between the germline ends. CDR1 and CDR2 from the germline V gene are SQVTM and ANQGSEA. This CDR3 contains 13 residues. Here the CDR3 reads CSVVPLSSYEQYF. CDR3 in DNA: TGCAGCGTTGTCCCCCTGAGCTCCTACGAGCAGTACTTC.

V usage is TRBV3-1 and J usage is TRBJ1-1, with D unclear. V gave up 2 bases and J gave up 4 bases, with 17 bases separating them. The CDR3 spans 16 residues. Germline loops: CDR1 LGHDT, CDR2 YNNKEL (reference sequence). DNA of the CDR3: TGTGCCAGCAGCCAATATAGCGCCCCCCGGGGCACTGAAGCTTTCTTT. This translates into CASSQYSAPRGTEAFF. The full variable domain, rest sourced from reference TRBV3-1 and TRBJ1-1, is DTAVSQTPKYLVTQMGNDKSIKCEQNLGHDTMYWYKQDSKKFLKIMFSYNNKELIINETVPNRFSPKSPDKAHLNLHINSLELGDSAVYFCASSQYSAPRGTEAFFGQGTRLTVV.

The chain is built from TRBV18 and TRBJ2-5; D ambiguous. The DNA matches TRBJ2-7 better at its end, which makes the J call doubtful. Germline V CDR1 and CDR2: KGHSH, LQKENI. The CDR3 has 14 residues. CDR3 region: CASSPTNGPYEQYF. Written as DNA, the CDR3 is TGTGCCAGCTCCCCAACGAATGGACCCTACGAGCAGTACTTC.

The chain carries TRBV20-1 and TRBJ2-7; 10 bases map to TRBD2. The CDR3 spans 14 residues. In germline, CDR1 is DFQATT, CDR2 SNEGSKA (reference sequence). The V gene end was trimmed by 2 bases and the J gene end by 4 bases; junction bases not matched to a gene: 5. CDR3 loop: CSARRGAGGYEQYF. The CDR3 DNA reads TGCAGTGCTAGAAGGGGAGCGGGAGGGTACGAGCAGTACTTC.

The rearrangement uses TRBV6-2 or TRBV6-3 and TRBJ2-1, with TRBD2 matching over 9 bases. This CDR3 contains 17 residues. Germline loops: CDR1 MNHEY, CDR2 SVGEGT. With 4 bases clipped from V and 0 bases from J, the junction kept 7 bases outside the gene matches. The DNA for the CDR3 is TGTGCCAGCAGTTGGCTAAGCGGGGGGCCCTCCTACAATGAGCAGTTCTTC. The encoded protein is CASSWLSGGPSYNEQFF.

The genes are TRBV20-1 and TRBJ1-5; no clear D. Germline values: CDR1 DFQATT, CDR2 SNEGSKA (reference sequence). CDR3 length equals 13 residues. V gave up 6 bases and J gave up 0 bases, with 9 bases separating them. CDR3 nucleotides: TGCAGTGCCGTCCTGAATAGCAATCAGCCCCAGCATTTT. It is translated as CSAVLNSNQPQHF.

This clonotype has just a few counts. It may be a read error: a sequence one base away is much more abundant. The V and J genes are TRBV5-1 and TRBJ2-1; 8 bases align to TRBD2. The CDR3 loop spans 18 amino acids. Germline CDR1 is SGHRS and CDR2 is YFSETQ. The CDR3 DNA follows: TGCGCCAGCAGCCCTACGGTAACGGGGGGGCGCTCCTACAGTGAGCAGTTCTTC. Encoded protein: CASSPTVTGGRSYSEQFF. Variable domain in full (rest from reference TRBV5-1 and TRBJ2-1): KAGVTQTPRYLIKTRGQQVTLSCSPISGHRSVSWYQQTPGQGLQFLFEYFSETQRNKGNFPGRFSGRQFSNSRSEMNVSTLELGDSALYLCASSPTVTGGRSYSEQFFGPGTRLTVL.

CDR3 amino acids: CASRPGQGVSEQYF. The CDR3 DNA reads TGTGCCAGCAGACCGGGACAGGGGGTTTCCGAGCAGTACTTC. The gene calls are TRBV28 and TRBJ2-7, with TRBD1 matching 11 bases. Germline values: CDR1 MDHEN, CDR2 SYDVKM. V was clipped by 6 bases and J by 6 bases; unmatched bases: 7. CDR3 size: 14 residues.

This clonotype came up a few times. This chain joins TRBV12-3 or TRBV12-4 and TRBJ2-7; TRBD1 is a possible D gene (6 bases). V was trimmed by 0 bases and J by 5 bases, leaving 14 bases between them. The CDR3 has 15 amino acids. CDR3 amino acids: CASSLALGTFDEQYF. CDR3 bases: TGTGCCAGCAGTTTAGCGCTAGGGACATTCGACGAGCAGTACTTC.

The chain carries TRBV5-1 and TRBJ1-2; D is possibly TRBD1 (5 bases). The CDR3 is made up of 18 amino acids. CDR1 and CDR2 (germline): SGHRS, YFSETQ. V lost 9 bases and J lost 3, with 30 bases in between. CDR3 protein: CATRDQRGLSLEDYGYTF. The CDR3 DNA is TGCGCCACCCGAGATCAAAGGGGCCTCTCGTTAGAGGACTATGGCTACACCTTC.

This clonotype came up a few times. V and J are TRBV20-1 and TRBJ2-3; D call uncertain. The germline CDR1 and CDR2 sequences are DFQATT and SNEGSKA (reference sequence). V shed 3 bases and J shed 0 bases, with 10 bases lying between them. CDR3 length: 14 amino acids. As DNA, the CDR3 is TGCAGTGCTAGGCCCCAATCGAGCACAGATACGCAGTATTTT. Translated: CSARPQSSTDTQYF.

The chain is built from TRBV5-1 and TRBJ2-2; D may match TRBD1 or TRBD2 (5 bases each). This CDR3 is built from 17 residues. Germline V lookup: CDR1 SGHRS, CDR2 YFSETQ. V gave up 2 bases and J gave up 0 bases, with 14 bases separating them. The CDR3 region is CASSFTSGTSNTGELFF. The CDR3 region has the DNA TGCGCCAGCAGCTTCACATCCGGGACCTCGAACACCGGGGAGCTGTTTTTT.

This clonotype has just a few counts. The chain has TRBV6-1 and TRBJ2-5, with D possibly matching TRBD2 (6 bases). The tail of the sequence fits TRBJ2-7 better, so the J call may be wrong. CDR1 and CDR2 from the germline V gene are MNHNS and SASEGT. The CDR3 spans 14 residues. CDR3 sequence reads: CASIQRAGSYEQYF. The CDR3 region has the DNA TGTGCCAGCATTCAAAGGGCGGGAAGCTACGAGCAGTACTTC.

The V gene is TRBV12-3 or TRBV12-4, the J gene TRBJ1-5, with TRBD1 matching 9 bases. With 5 bases clipped from V and 2 bases from J, the junction kept 7 bases outside the gene matches. The CDR3 runs to 16 residues. CDR3 region: CASSPLTGGGNQPQHF. The DNA of the CDR3 is TGTGCCAGCAGTCCCCTAACAGGGGGCGGCAATCAGCCCCAGCATTTT.